This T cell receptor (beta chain) was identified during a study of T cells after posttransplantation cyclophosphamide (dated by TCRdb to about 2016). Broadly, across the study: Using TRB sequencing, the study followed how the T cell repertoire rebuilt after myeloablative bone marrow transplantation with posttransplantation cyclophosphamide given as GVHD prophylaxis. Because TRA and TRB clonality correlated tightly in roughly nine samples, the subsequent TCR analyses were limited to TRB only. Antigen receptor sequencing was done on samples from a few dozen PTCy-treated patients and from about 17 related bone marrow donors of those patients. Public TRB sequences were queried against a database of over 3,000 sequences associated with responses to pathogens, tumor antigens, self-antigens and alloantigens. In 3 patients, up to roughly 3 additional blood samples taken between 2 and 5.2 years after transplant also underwent TRB sequencing, as did pretransplant blood from several patients. Blood from all 30 or so PTCy patients who had 1-year posttransplant specimens underwent TRB sequencing.

Study-wide conclusions, independent of this receptor: Donor-recipient similarity was low at 1-2 months but rose over the first year, and later blood repertoires were often dominated by donor CD8+ memory clones. Across approximately 45 patients, TRB clonality was highly associated with recipient CMV seropositivity and CMV reactivation, and diversity in PTCy patients was similar to diversity in CNI/methotrexate controls. The TRB repertoires of T cells infiltrating skin or the GI tract showed only limited overlap with the TRB repertoires found in blood.

Concerning this clone: Its antigen is unknown. Base qualities are not provided; no much larger clone lies one nucleotide away.

TRB sequencing used genomic DNA with the immunoSEQ assay at survey resolution or the hsTCRB kit. On the study's bioinformatics: The immunoSEQ software handled initial read processing, and the LymphoSeq R package was used for repertoire analyses. Clonality was computed as 1 minus normalized Shannon entropy, and a Gini coefficient was also calculated for each TRB dataset. To infer phenotypes in unsorted samples, TRB sequences from sorted subsets of the recipient or donor were mapped onto unsorted samples from the same recipient. In its TCRdb copy, this immuneACCESS table keeps in-frame sequences only and misses some clones. Where compared with another copy, unresolved V genes explain less than half of these, and the others have no known cause. Clone size and V and J calls were adopted from that table, with D and trimming inferred from the DNA. A total of tens of thousands of clones appear in this sample, almost 99% of them only once. The ten largest clones add up to more than 0.15% of the sample.

V gives up 2 bases and J gives up 10 bases, and the segment between their germline ends measures 6 bases. Including the terminal cysteine and phenylalanine, the CDR3 comprises 11 residues. Just the 33-base CDR3 DNA is kept, in frame starting at base 1. Reading the germline V gene gives CDR1 MDHEN and CDR2 SYDVKM. Viable CD3+CD4+ or CD3+CD8+ cells that were CCR7+CD45RA+CD45RO-CD95-CD27+CD28+ were defined as naive T cells. Peripheral blood samples were provided by related bone marrow donors on the day of marrow donation. Peripheral blood and bone marrow mononuclear cells were isolated by Ficoll-Hypaque density centrifugation and were cryopreserved. Sorting of CD4+ and CD8+ T cells, including naive and memory subsets, was performed by FACS on a FACSAria II.

The specimen sequenced was naive CD4+ T cells sorted from PBMCs. The TCR was taken from a man aged 35-49 years in good health, CMV-negative, and a related stem cell transplant donor. The chain uses TRBV28 and TRBJ2-4; no D gene can be assigned with confidence. The DNA is as follows: TGTGCCAGCAGTTTAACCGAGATTCAGTACTTC. Its translation is CASSLTEIQYF.